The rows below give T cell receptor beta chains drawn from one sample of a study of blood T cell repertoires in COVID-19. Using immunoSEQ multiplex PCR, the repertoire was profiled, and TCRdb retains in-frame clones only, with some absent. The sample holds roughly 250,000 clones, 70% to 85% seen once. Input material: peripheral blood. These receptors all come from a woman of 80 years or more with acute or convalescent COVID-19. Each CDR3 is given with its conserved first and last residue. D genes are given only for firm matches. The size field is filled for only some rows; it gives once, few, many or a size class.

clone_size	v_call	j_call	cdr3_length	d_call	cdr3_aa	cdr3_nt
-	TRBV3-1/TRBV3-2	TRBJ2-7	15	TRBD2	CASAMGGLAGNEQYF	TGTGCCAGCGCCATGGGGGGGCTAGCGGGAAACGAGCAGTACTTC
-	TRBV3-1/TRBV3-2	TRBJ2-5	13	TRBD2	CASSHLAGETQYF	TGTGCCAGCAGCCACCTAGCGGGGGAGACCCAGTACTTC
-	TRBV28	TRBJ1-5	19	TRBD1	CASSLWSAGGTGGGQPQHF	TGTGCCAGCAGTTTATGGAGTGCTGGTGGGACAGGGGGAGGTCAGCCCCAGCATTTT
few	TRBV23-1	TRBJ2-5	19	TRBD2	CASSLWKRLGLPKIETQYF	TGCGCCAGCAGTCTCTGGAAACGCCTGGGACTACCTAAGATAGAGACCCAGTACTTC
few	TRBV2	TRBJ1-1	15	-	CASSPAGTRNTEAFF	TGTGCCAGCTCCCCGGCGGGGACCCGGAACACTGAAGCTTTCTTT
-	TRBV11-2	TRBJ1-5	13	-	CASSLEGGQPQHF	TGTGCCAGCAGCTTAGAGGGAGGCCAGCCCCAGCATTTT
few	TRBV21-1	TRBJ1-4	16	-	CASSNRDRGANEKLFF	TGTGCCAGCAGCAACCGGGACAGGGGTGCTAATGAAAAACTGTTTTTT
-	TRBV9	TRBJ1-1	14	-	CASSVAGLGTEAFF	TGTGCCAGCAGCGTAGCAGGGCTGGGGACTGAAGCTTTCTTT
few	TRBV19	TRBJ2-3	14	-	CASSIVVGTDTQYF	TGTGCCAGTAGTATAGTTGTAGGCACAGATACGCAGTATTTT
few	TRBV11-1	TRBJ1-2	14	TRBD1	CASSPGTGVYGYTF	TGTGCCAGCAGCCCCGGGACAGGGGTCTATGGCTACACCTTC
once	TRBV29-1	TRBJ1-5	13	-	CSALETFGQPQHF	TGCAGCGCCCTGGAGACTTTTGGCCAGCCCCAGCATTTT
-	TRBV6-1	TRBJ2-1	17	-	CASSEEWGGAPYNEQFF	TGTGCCAGCAGTGAAGAGTGGGGGGGCGCGCCCTACAATGAGCAGTTCTTC
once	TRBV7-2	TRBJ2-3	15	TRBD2	CASSLEAGSTDTQYF	TGTGCCAGCAGCTTAGAAGCGGGGTCCACAGATACGCAGTATTTT
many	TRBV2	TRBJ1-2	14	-	CASSSGSINYGYTF	TGTGCCAGCAGTTCCGGGTCGATTAACTATGGCTACACCTTC
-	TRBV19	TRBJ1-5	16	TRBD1	CASLPRQGHSNQPQHF	TGTGCCAGTCTCCCCCGACAGGGCCATAGCAATCAGCCCCAGCATTTT
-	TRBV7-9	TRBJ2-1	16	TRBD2	CASSPTGTSGNNEQFF	TGTGCCAGCAGCCCGACCGGGACTAGCGGGAATAATGAGCAGTTCTTC
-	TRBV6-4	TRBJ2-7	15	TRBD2	CASRSRSGSSYEQYF	TGTGCCAGCAGATCCAGGAGCGGGAGCTCCTACGAGCAGTACTTC
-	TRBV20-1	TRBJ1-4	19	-	CSASLAGRGGAATNEKLFF	TGCAGTGCAAGTTTAGCCGGACGGGGGGGAGCTGCAACTAATGAAAAACTGTTTTTT
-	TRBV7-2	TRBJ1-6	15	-	CASSLLPYGNSPLHF	TGTGCCAGCAGCCTCCTCCCATATGGCAATTCACCCCTCCACTTT
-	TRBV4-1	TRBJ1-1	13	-	CASSPQGRTEAFF	TGCGCCAGCAGCCCACAGGGTCGCACTGAAGCTTTCTTT
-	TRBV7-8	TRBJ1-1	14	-	CASSLVGRNTEAFF	TGTGCCAGCAGCTTAGTTGGGAGGAACACTGAAGCTTTCTTT
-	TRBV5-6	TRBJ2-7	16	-	CASSPTRTALSYEQYF	TGTGCCAGCAGCCCGACTCGGACTGCACTCTCCTACGAGCAGTACTTC
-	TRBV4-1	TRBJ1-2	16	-	CASSPGGKGDNYGYTF	TGCGCCAGCAGCCCAGGAGGCAAGGGGGATAACTATGGCTACACCTTC
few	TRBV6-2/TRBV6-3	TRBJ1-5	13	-	CASSYLILQPQHF	TGTGCCAGCAGTTACCTTATTCTTCAGCCCCAGCATTTT
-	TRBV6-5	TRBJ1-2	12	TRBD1	CASSRDRDGYTF	TGTGCCAGCAGCAGAGACAGGGACGGCTACACCTTC
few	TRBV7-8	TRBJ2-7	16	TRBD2	CASSFFLAGGLYEQYF	TGTGCCAGCAGCTTTTTCCTAGCGGGGGGACTTTACGAGCAGTACTTC
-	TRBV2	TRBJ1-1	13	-	CASTLGENTEAFF	TGTGCCAGCACCCTGGGCGAAAACACTGAAGCTTTCTTT
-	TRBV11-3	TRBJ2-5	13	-	CASSVQGGETQYF	TGTGCCAGCAGCGTCCAGGGTGGGGAGACCCAGTACTTC
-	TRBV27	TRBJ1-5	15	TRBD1	CASRISGTGEQPQHF	TGTGCCAGCAGGATCTCCGGGACAGGGGAACAGCCCCAGCATTTT
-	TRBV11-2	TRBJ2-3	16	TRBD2	CASSPSGGFVADTQYF	TGTGCCAGCAGCCCCAGCGGGGGGTTCGTGGCAGATACGCAGTATTTT
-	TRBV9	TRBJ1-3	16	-	CASSPQFGGRRNTIYF	TGTGCCAGCAGCCCCCAGTTCGGGGGGAGAAGAAACACCATATATTTT
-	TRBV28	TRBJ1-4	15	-	CASRDSGPTNEKLFF	TGTGCCAGCAGAGATTCAGGGCCAACTAATGAAAAACTGTTTTTT
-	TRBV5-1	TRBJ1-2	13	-	CASGADATYGYTF	TGCGCCAGCGGGGCGGATGCGACCTATGGCTACACCTTC